This T cell receptor beta chain was sequenced in a study of radiotherapy plus CTLA-4 blockade in lung cancer. Turning to the study itself: There were objective responses in 15% to 20% of patients, and around 31% had disease control.

Regarding the study as a whole: Radiotherapy was combined with ipilimumab, and tumor-derived TCR clones then expanded in blood.

Chemo-refractory metastatic non-small-cell lung cancer patients underwent focal radiation alongside CTLA-4 blockade with ipilimumab. This clone has more than one count but fewer than ten. The antigen is not known. Profiling relied on immunoSEQ multiplex PCR, and the TCRdb table lists in-frame clones only, not all of them. Here the sample spans around 49,000 clones, around 84% being singletons. CDR1 LNHDA and CDR2 SQIVND come from the germline V gene (reference sequence). The CDR3 covers 13 residues. The V end was cut by 0 bases, the J end by 7 bases, with 8 bases between. The material sequenced was peripheral blood, taken from a patient treated with radiotherapy plus ipilimumab. The V call is TRBV19, the J call TRBJ2-3; no firm D call. This TCR derives from a human donor with non-small cell lung cancer whose response to radiotherapy plus ipilimumab could not be evaluated. The CDR3 DNA sequence: TGTGCCAGTAGTATAGATACAGATAATACGCAGTATTTT. The encoded protein is CASSIDTDNTQYF.